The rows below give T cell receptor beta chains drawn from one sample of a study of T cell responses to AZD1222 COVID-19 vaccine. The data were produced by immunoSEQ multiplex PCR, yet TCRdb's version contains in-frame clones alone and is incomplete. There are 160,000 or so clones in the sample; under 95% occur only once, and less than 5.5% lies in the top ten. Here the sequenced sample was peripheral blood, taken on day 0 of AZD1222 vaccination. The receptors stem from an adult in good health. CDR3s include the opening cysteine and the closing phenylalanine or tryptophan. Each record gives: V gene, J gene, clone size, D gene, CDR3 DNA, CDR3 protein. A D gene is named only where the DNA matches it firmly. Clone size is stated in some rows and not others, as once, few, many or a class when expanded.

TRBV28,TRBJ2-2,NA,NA,TGTGCCAGCAGGACCAGGGCGGCCGGGGAGCTGTTTTTT,CASRTRAAGELFF
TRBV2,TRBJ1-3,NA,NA,TGTGCCAGCAGTCTTTTTGGGGCTGGAAACACCATATATTTT,CASSLFGAGNTIYF
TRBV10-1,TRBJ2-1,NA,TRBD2,TGCGCCACCTCCAGCGGGAGAAATGAGCAGTTCTTC,CATSSGRNEQFF
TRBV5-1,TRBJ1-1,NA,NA,TGCGCCAGCAGCACGAGGACGGCCATGAACACTGAAGCTTTCTTT,CASSTRTAMNTEAFF
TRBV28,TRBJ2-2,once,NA,TGTGCCAGCAGTTTATGGGCAGGGAGCACCGGGGAGCTGTTTTTT,CASSLWAGSTGELFF
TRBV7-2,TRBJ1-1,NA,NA,TGTGCCAGCAGCTTCCAACAGGGTAACACTGAAGCTTTCTTT,CASSFQQGNTEAFF
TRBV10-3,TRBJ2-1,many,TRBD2,TGTGCCATCAGTGAGTACGAGGGCCTAGCGGGCAACGAGCAGTTCTTC,CAISEYEGLAGNEQFF
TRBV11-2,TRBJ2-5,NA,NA,TGTGCCAGCAGCTTAGATAGGGTCGGGGAGACCCAGTACTTC,CASSLDRVGETQYF
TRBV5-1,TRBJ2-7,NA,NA,TGCGCCAGCAGCTCCCCCTGGACGTCGGGCCCTAGGTACGAGCAGTACTTC,CASSSPWTSGPRYEQYF
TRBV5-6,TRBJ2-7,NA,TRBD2,TGTGCCAGCAGCTTTATTAGCGGGAATTATGACGAGCAGTACTTC,CASSFISGNYDEQYF
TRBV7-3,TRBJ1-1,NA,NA,TGTGCCAGCAGCTTGGGGGTCGGGGTAGGGACTGAAGCTTTCTTT,CASSLGVGVGTEAFF
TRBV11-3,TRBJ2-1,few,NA,TGTGCCAGCAGACCCCGGGGTAGAGCGGAATCCTACAATGAGCAGTTCTTC,CASRPRGRAESYNEQFF
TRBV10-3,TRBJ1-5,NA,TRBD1,TGTGCCGCCGGACAGGGCTTAACGCCCCAGCATTTT,CAAGQGLTPQHF
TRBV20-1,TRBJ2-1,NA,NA,TGCAGTGCTAGTCCTAGATACGATAACAATGAGCAGTTCTTC,CSASPRYDNNEQFF
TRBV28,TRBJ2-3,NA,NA,TGTGCCAGCAGTTTTGCCGTTCACCCTAGCACAGATACGCAGTATTTT,CASSFAVHPSTDTQYF
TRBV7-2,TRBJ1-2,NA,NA,TGTGCCAGCAGCTTCGCAGGGTGGAGGTTTGGCTACACCTTC,CASSFAGWRFGYTF
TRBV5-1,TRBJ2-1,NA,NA,TGCGCCAGCAGCTTGGCTCATAATCCCTACAATGAGCAGTTCTTC,CASSLAHNPYNEQFF
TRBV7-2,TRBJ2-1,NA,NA,TGTGCCAGCAGCTTAGTGGTGGGCGGTAGGGGATTCTACAATGAGCAGTTCTTC,CASSLVVGGRGFYNEQFF
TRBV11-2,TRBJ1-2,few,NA,TGTGCCAGCAGCTCTTACGGACTCAGTGGGGAGAGTAGCTACACCTTC,CASSSYGLSGESSYTF
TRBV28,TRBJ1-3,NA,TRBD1,TGTGCCAGCAGGACAGGGGCCATCCCTTCTGGAAACACCATATATTTT,CASRTGAIPSGNTIYF
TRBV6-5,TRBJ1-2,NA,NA,TGTGCCAGCAGTTACGAGGAGGGGGTTCGGGGCTATGGCTACACCTTC,CASSYEEGVRGYGYTF
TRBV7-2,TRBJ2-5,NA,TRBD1,TGTGCCAGCAGCTTAGCAGGGACAGCACAAGAGACCCAGTACTTC,CASSLAGTAQETQYF
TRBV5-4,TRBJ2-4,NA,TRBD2,TGTGCCAGCAGCGGTATGGGAGCGGGGCACAAAAACATTCAGTACTTC,CASSGMGAGHKNIQYF
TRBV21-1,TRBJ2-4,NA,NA,TGTGCCAGCAGCAAAGCGACAGACTTGCGGGAGGGCCTAGAAAACATTCAGTACTTC,CASSKATDLREGLENIQYF
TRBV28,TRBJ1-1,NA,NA,TGTGCCAGCAGTTCCCAGGAACTCATGAACACTGAAGCTTTCTTT,CASSSQELMNTEAFF
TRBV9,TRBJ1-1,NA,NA,TGTGCCAGCAGCGTAGACCCACAGCAGAACACTGAAGCTTTCTTT,CASSVDPQQNTEAFF
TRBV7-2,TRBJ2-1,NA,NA,TGTGCCAGCAGCTTAGGAGCCTACAATGAGCAGTTCTTC,CASSLGAYNEQFF
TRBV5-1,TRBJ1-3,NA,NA,TGCGCCAGCAGCTCTGGGGGCCCCTCTGGAAACACCATATATTTT,CASSSGGPSGNTIYF
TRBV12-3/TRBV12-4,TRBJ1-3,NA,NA,TGTGCCAGCTCAGGGACTGGAAACACCATATATTTT,CASSGTGNTIYF
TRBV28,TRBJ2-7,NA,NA,TGTGCCAGCCGCCAACGTCGGGCTGCAATTTACGAGCAGTACTTC,CASRQRRAAIYEQYF
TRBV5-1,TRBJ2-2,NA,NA,TGCGCCAGCAGCTTACAGACCTCGAACACCGGGGAGCTGTTTTTT,CASSLQTSNTGELFF
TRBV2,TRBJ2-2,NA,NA,TGTGCCAGCAGTGCAGAGGAGAACACCGGGGAGCTGTTTTTT,CASSAEENTGELFF
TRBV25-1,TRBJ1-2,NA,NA,TGTGCCAGCAGTGGGCAGGGGTTTGGCTACACCTTC,CASSGQGFGYTF
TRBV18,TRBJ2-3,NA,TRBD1,TGTGCCAGCTCACCACCGACAGGGAATGGTCTCACAGATACGCAGTATTTT,CASSPPTGNGLTDTQYF